A selection of T cell receptor beta chains follows, all from one sample in a study of shared clonotypes between healthy human individuals. Method: immunoSEQ multiplex PCR; TCRdb's copy keeps in-frame clones and lacks some. The sample includes nearly 600,000 clones, 95% to 96% seen only once; the top ten take roughly 0.1%. Sequenced: naive CD8+ T cells sorted from blood. Receptors originate from a woman in her 30s in good health. Each CDR3 is given with its conserved first and last residue.

TRBV27	TRBJ1-1	CASSMGGTEAFF
TRBV5-6	TRBJ1-5	CASSPRASGNHQPQHF
TRBV19	TRBJ2-1	CASSIVQRELTNEQFF
TRBV19	TRBJ2-1	CASSIGGRTYNEQFF
TRBV9	TRBJ2-5	CASSVDGRWETQYF
TRBV14	TRBJ2-1	CASSYTSGRAREQFF
TRBV6-5	TRBJ1-2	CASSYVSGYGYTF
TRBV7-6	TRBJ2-7	CASSLGTSVAEQYF
TRBV28	TRBJ2-3	CASSSQTLRTTRETDTQYF
TRBV19	TRBJ2-3	CASSPGDTQYF
TRBV19	TRBJ1-5	CASSILLLSGNQPQHF
TRBV6-5	TRBJ2-7	CASSYGVTDLYEQYF
TRBV11-2	TRBJ2-7	CASCEGLAFINEQYF
TRBV9	TRBJ1-2	CASTKTGGGGYTF
TRBV5-4	TRBJ2-7	CASSPPGTHEQYF
TRBV5-1	TRBJ2-7	CASREGRLGEQYF
TRBV11-2	TRBJ2-7	CASSLEDGAYEQYF
TRBV28	TRBJ2-7	CASSYNYEQYF
TRBV28	TRBJ2-3	CASSLRQRNTDTQYF
TRBV9	TRBJ2-2	CASSVVAGVNTGELFF
TRBV21-1	TRBJ1-5	CASSTIQGRSLYQPQHF
TRBV7-6	TRBJ2-2	CASSYRRGAGTGELFF
TRBV5-1	TRBJ1-1	CASSFTQGLGTEAFF
TRBV18	TRBJ2-2	CASSPEGLAEITGELFF
TRBV29-1	TRBJ2-1	CSGTGTSSNEQFF